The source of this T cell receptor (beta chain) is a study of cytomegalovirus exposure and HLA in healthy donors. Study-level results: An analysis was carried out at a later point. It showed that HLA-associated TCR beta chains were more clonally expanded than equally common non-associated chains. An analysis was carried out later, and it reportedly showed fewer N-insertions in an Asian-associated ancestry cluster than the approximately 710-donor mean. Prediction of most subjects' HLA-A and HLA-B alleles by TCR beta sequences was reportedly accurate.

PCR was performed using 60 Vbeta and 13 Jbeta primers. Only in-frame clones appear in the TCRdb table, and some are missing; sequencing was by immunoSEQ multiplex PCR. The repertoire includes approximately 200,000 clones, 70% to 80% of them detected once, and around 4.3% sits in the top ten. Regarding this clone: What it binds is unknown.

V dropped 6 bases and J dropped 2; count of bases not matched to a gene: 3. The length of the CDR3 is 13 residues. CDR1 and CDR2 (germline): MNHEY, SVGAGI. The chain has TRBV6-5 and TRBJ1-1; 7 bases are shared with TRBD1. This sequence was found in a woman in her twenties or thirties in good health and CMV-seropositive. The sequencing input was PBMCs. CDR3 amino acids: CASRRGRNTEAFF. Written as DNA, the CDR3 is TGTGCCAGCAGAAGGGGGCGCAACACTGAAGCTTTCTTT.